The next 20 T cell receptor beta chains were all read from a single sample in a study of control samples from healthy donors and cancer patients. Sequencing was performed with immunoSEQ multiplex PCR; in TCRdb, only in-frame clones are kept and a portion is missing. The sample records about 140,000 clones, 94% being singletons. The sequenced sample was blood. The receptors stem from a man in his forties or fifties in good health.

This rearrangement joins TRBV9 to TRBJ2-2; D gene unclear. V dropped 4 bases and J dropped 0 bases, with 10 bases sitting between them. Germline V gives CDR1 SGDLS, CDR2 YYNGEE. This CDR3 is 15 amino acids long. The CDR3: CASSSYHPNTGELFF. The CDR3 DNA reads as TGTGCCAGCAGCTCCTACCACCCGAACACCGGGGAGCTGTTTTTT.

V usage is TRBV5-6 and J usage is TRBJ1-2; D ambiguous. This CDR3 is 15 amino acids long. The germline V gene encodes CDR1 SGHDT and CDR2 YYEEEE. V lost 4 bases and J 5 bases, leaving 18 bases between the germline ends. CDR3 DNA: TGTGCCAGCAGCATCTCCCTGGAGAACTTTTATGGCTACACCTTC. This encodes CASSISLENFYGYTF. Looking up the rest from reference TRBV5-6 and TRBJ1-2 gives the full variable domain: DAGVTQSPTHLIKTRGQQVTLRCSPKSGHDTVSWYQQALGQGPQFIFQYYEEEERQRGNFPDRFSGHQFPNYSSELNVNALLLGDSALYLCASSISLENFYGYTFGSGTRLTVV.

The chain carries TRBV9 and TRBJ1-1; D remains unclear. This CDR3 is built from 14 residues. The V end lost 3 bases, the J end lost 0 bases, and 9 bases lay between the germline ends. CDR1 and CDR2 (germline): SGDLS, YYNGEE. CDR3 sequence: CASSEDGLNTEAFF. The CDR3 nucleotides are TGTGCCAGCAGCGAAGACGGACTGAACACTGAAGCTTTCTTT.

The rearrangement uses TRBV6-4 and TRBJ2-3; TRBD2 agrees at 7 bases. Per the germline V gene, CDR1 is MRHNA and CDR2 is SNTAGT. CDR3 length: 15 amino acids. With V trimmed by 0 bases and J by 6 bases, 6 bases remained unmatched. CDR3 protein: CASSDSGGIRDTQYF. The CDR3 DNA reads TGTGCCAGCAGTGACTCGGGGGGGATTCGGGATACGCAGTATTTT.

The J gene is TRBJ2-3, the V gene TRBV5-8, with 9 bases fitting TRBD2. This CDR3 region has 15 residues. V shed 4 bases, J shed 3 bases, and the junction held 6 bases outside the gene matches. Looked up from germline, CDR1 is SGHTS and CDR2 is YDEGEE. The CDR3 DNA is TGTGCCAGCAGCATCGGACTAGCGCGTACAGATACGCAGTATTTT. Translating gives CASSIGLARTDTQYF.

The chain combines TRBV11-2 with TRBJ2-5; D uncertain. V lost 0 bases, J lost 1 base, and 9 bases lay in between. Germline CDR1 and CDR2: SGHAT and FQNNGV. The CDR3 runs to 15 residues. CDR3 coding DNA: TGTGCCAGCAGCTTAGAGGCAGAACTCCAAGAGACCCAGTACTTC. Protein: CASSLEAELQETQYF.

This clone is medium-sized within its sample. The J gene is TRBJ2-3, the V gene TRBV7-2, with 12 bases identical to TRBD2. This CDR3 spans 16 amino acids. The V gene end was trimmed by 5 bases and the J gene end by 4 bases; junction bases not matched to a gene: 7. CDR1 is SGHTA and CDR2 is FQGNSA in the germline V gene. CDR3 in DNA: TGTGCCAGCAGCCTCCTAGCGGGGGGGAAGGCAGATACGCAGTATTTT. This gives the protein CASSLLAGGKADTQYF.

This chain uses TRBV6-4 with TRBJ1-1; D remains unclear. Germline V gene sequence: CDR1 MRHNA, CDR2 SNTAGT. This CDR3 contains 14 residues. V was trimmed by 6 bases and J by 4 bases, leaving 15 bases between them. The CDR3 here is CASRKEWGSTEAFF. The CDR3 bases are TGTGCCAGCAGAAAGGAATGGGGTAGCACTGAAGCTTTCTTT.

The chain is built from TRBV29-1 and TRBJ2-7; TRBD1 or TRBD2 may be the D gene (7 bases each). V lost 6 bases and J 6 bases, leaving 21 bases between the germline ends. CDR1 SQVTM and CDR2 ANQGSEA come from the germline V gene. The CDR3 runs to 14 residues. CDR3 loop: CSVGEGTGASEQYF. The CDR3 DNA sequence: TGCAGCGTCGGGGAGGGTACAGGGGCGAGCGAGCAGTACTTC.

The chain recombines TRBV2 with TRBJ1-1; D might be TRBD1 (5 bases). There are 13 residues in the CDR3. Germline CDR1 and CDR2: SNHLY and FYNNEI. For the CDR3, the DNA is TGTGCTGGGTGGGACCCAGAAGGTACTGAAGCTTTCTTT. This encodes CAGWDPEGTEAFF.

V and J are TRBV3-1 (or the pseudogene TRBV3-2) and TRBJ2-1, with D perhaps matching TRBD1 (5 bases). This CDR3 contains 14 residues. CDR1 and CDR2 (germline): LGHDT, YNNKEL (reference sequence). V lost 2 bases and J 6 bases, leaving 11 bases between the germline ends. Here the CDR3 reads CASSQFRQINEQFF. In DNA form, the CDR3 reads TGTGCCAGCAGCCAATTTAGACAGATCAATGAGCAGTTCTTC.

V usage is TRBV5-4 and J usage is TRBJ2-7; TRBD1 is a possible D gene (6 bases). Deletions cut 4 bases from V and 0 bases from J, with 8 bases between. Germline CDR1 reads SGHNT; CDR2 reads YYREEE (reference sequence). This CDR3 spans 13 amino acids. In nucleotides, the CDR3 is TGTGCCAGCAGCCAGGGGTTCTCCTACGAGCAGTACTTC. It yields the protein CASSQGFSYEQYF.

The chain carries TRBV14 and TRBJ2-3; 12 positions match TRBD2. Germline loops: CDR1 SGHDN, CDR2 FVKESK. The CDR3 extends over 18 amino acids. The V and J ends lost 4 bases and 4 bases, in that order; junction bases with no gene match: 12. The CDR3 DNA reads TGTGCCAGCAGCCTACCCTTCCGACTAGCGGGAGTCCCAGATACGCAGTATTTT. Translated, it gives CASSLPFRLAGVPDTQYF.

The chain is built from TRBV6-5 and TRBJ2-5; 7 positions match TRBD1. Germline values: CDR1 MNHEY, CDR2 SVGAGI. The CDR3 totals 14 residues. V shed 6 bases and J 5 bases; nucleotides not matched to a gene: 9. The CDR3 sequence: CASRATGNSETQYF. CDR3 DNA: TGTGCCAGCAGGGCGACAGGGAATTCGGAGACCCAGTACTTC.

V usage is TRBV19 and J usage is TRBJ2-1; no clear D. This CDR3 is 15 amino acids long. V lost 0 bases to trimming and J lost 2 bases, with 8 bases between them. CDR1 and CDR2 (germline): LNHDA, SQIVND (reference sequence). CDR3 nucleotide sequence: TGTGCCAGTAGTATAGATCTTTCTCCCTACAATGAGCAGTTCTTC. This encodes CASSIDLSPYNEQFF.

CDR3 DNA sequence: TGTGCCAGCAGTTCCGGACGGGACTATGGCTACACCTTC. Protein: CASSSGRDYGYTF. The chain uses TRBV6-5 and TRBJ1-2; D not certain. CDR1 MNHEY and CDR2 SVGAGI come from the germline V gene. The V gene lost 4 bases and the J gene lost 3 bases, with 9 bases spanning the gap. There are 13 residues in the CDR3.

This clone was picked up one time. This sequence joins TRBV30 and TRBJ2-7; D unclear. Germline loops: CDR1 GTSNPN, CDR2 SVGIG (reference sequence). Trimming shortened V by 1 base and J by 1 base, and 5 bases separated the two germline ends. This CDR3 region has 12 residues. As DNA, the CDR3 is TGTGCCTGGAGTGACAATTCCTACGAGCAGTACTTC. This translates into CAWSDNSYEQYF.

The gene calls are TRBV11-2 and TRBJ2-3; the match to TRBD1 covers 9 bases. This CDR3 is 17 amino acids long. Germline V lookup: CDR1 SGHAT, CDR2 FQNNGV. Trimming took 5 bases from V and 5 from J; bases not matched to a gene: 14. The CDR3 sequence is CASSHGQGQPSIDTQYF. The CDR3 nucleotides are TGTGCCAGCAGCCATGGACAGGGGCAACCCTCCATAGATACGCAGTATTTT.

The chain combines TRBV7-3 with TRBJ2-2, with 9 bases aligning to TRBD1. Germline V gene lookup returns CDR1 SGHTA and CDR2 FQGTGA. The CDR3 sequence is 16 residues long. V gave up 4 bases and J gave up 5 bases; unmatched junction bases: 8. CDR3 coding DNA: TGTGCCAGCAGCTCACCGGGACAGGGTCGGACCGGGGAGCTGTTTTTT. This encodes CASSSPGQGRTGELFF. The variable domain in full, with the rest retrieved from reference TRBV7-3 and TRBJ2-2, is GAGVSQTPSNKVTEKGKYVELRCDPISGHTALYWYRQSLGQGPEFLIYFQGTGAADDSGLPNDRFFAVRPEGSVSTLKIQRTERGDSAVYLCASSSPGQGRTGELFFGEGSRLTVL.

This chain connects TRBV7-6 to TRBJ2-5, with a tentative D call TRBD1 (6 bases). The CDR3 loop spans 16 amino acids. Germline CDR1 and CDR2: SGHVS and FNYEAQ. V lost 2 bases and J 1 base, leaving 14 bases between the germline ends. CDR3 DNA: TGTGCCAGCAGCTTAAATACAGGGATAGGCCAAGAGACCCAGTACTTC. Translation gives CASSLNTGIGQETQYF.